The T cell receptor (beta chain) under discussion was sequenced for a study of cytomegalovirus exposure and HLA in healthy donors listed by TCRdb under 2017. In terms of the full investigation: According to a later analysis, the approximately 120 validation repertoires were produced on the same platform as the approximately 690 repertoires of the first cohort. The aim of the study was to test whether cataloging public T cell receptors could identify signatures of past pathogen exposure. Besides the first cohort of some 670 subjects, a separate validation cohort made up of 120 or so different subjects was used. To predict cytomegalovirus infection status, the study brought together high-throughput TCR immunosequencing, statistical association of individual TCRs with disease status, and machine learning.

The donors belonged to the validation cohort of under 150 subjects, which was separate from the approximately 700-subject first cohort. Broad study findings and their caveats: The study listed 150 to 200 TCR beta chains as associated with cytomegalovirus. In a later analysis, TCRs clustered in the first cohort were found to also tend to co-occur in the 130 or so validation repertoires, with approximately 95% of cluster scores above 0. While some public TCRs were present in many individuals, most TCR sequences turned up only very rarely across donors. All 120 repertoires were used to score co-occurrence in the validation cohort in a later analysis, because that analysis had no HLA typing for the cohort. According to the authors, the approach could potentially be generalized to other disease states and immunological phenotypes. The classifier was reported to diagnose cytomegalovirus status with high specificity and sensitivity in both the original cohort and the validation cohort. A few of the identified cytomegalovirus-associated TCR beta chains were confirmed in vitro to be specific for cytomegalovirus antigens.

Note on this clone: No antigen is known for it. The input lacks base qualities; no much larger clone sits a single base away.

Looking up the germline V gene yields CDR1 KGHSH and CDR2 LQKENI. Taken from cysteine to phenylalanine, the CDR3 has 17 residues. Kept here is only the CDR3 DNA, which spans 51 bases and is read in frame from base 1. V and J are truncated by 3 bases and 3 bases respectively, leaving an intervening sequence of 19 bases. Library preparation used the immunoSEQ multiplex PCR assay. For the original study's pipeline: A statistical classification framework was developed to diagnose cytomegalovirus status using the catalog of TCR beta chain sequences. The immuneACCESS repertoire file appears here via TCRdb, limited to in-frame rearrangements. These files lack a portion of the clones; in checked studies, under half of the deficit traces to unresolved V genes, and the cause of the others is not known. V, J and clone size were drawn from that table, and D and trimming were deduced from the DNA. Within this sample are some 190,000 clones, with around 86% of them counted one time only. In total, the top ten clones hold about 1.6% of the sample.

The source is a woman aged 18-29 years in good health and CMV-seronegative. The chain employs TRBV18 and TRBJ2-3; possibly the D gene is TRBD2, per 6 matching bases. The sequenced material came from PBMCs. The CDR3 is CASSPRGTGVYTDTQYF. The DNA reads TGTGCCAGCTCACCCAGAGGGACGGGGGTTTATACAGATACGCAGTATTTT.